Each of the 7 T cell receptor beta chains below was sequenced from the same sample in a study of blood T cells in healthy people across ages. With a J-beta primer mix and a sample-barcoded 5' primer, a second PCR ran about 7 to 12 cycles. Each CDR3 protein is one row after TCRdb ran MiXCR on the 5' RACE reads. The table includes over 600,000 distinct CDR3 sequences, more than 20% detected once. Sequenced input: blood. The receptors were sampled from a man between 65 and 79 years old in good health.

This clonotype was picked up a small number of times. The V gene is TRBV7-2, the J gene TRBJ2-1; D tentatively reads TRBD1 or TRBD2 (5 bases each). Trimming left V 1 base short and J 10 bases short, with 14 bases between. Germline CDR1 and CDR2: SGHTA and FQGNSA. The CDR3 covers 14 residues. CDR3 DNA: TGTGCCAGCAGCTTAGGGGGGTATGCAGCAGAGCAGTTCTTC. It encodes CASSLGGYAAEQFF.

The V call is TRBV4-3, the J call TRBJ2-5; no reliable D call. Matching the DNA end better, TRBJ2-7 makes the J call doubtful. The germline V gene has CDR1 LGHNA and CDR2 YSLEER. This CDR3 contains 15 residues. The CDR3 region is CASSQVGPGIYEQYF. Written as DNA, the CDR3 is TGCGCCAGCAGCCAAGTTGGGCCAGGTATCTACGAGCAGTACTTC.

This chain's CDR3 is CASSYGQGNGYTF. Written as DNA, the CDR3 is TGTGCCAGCAGTTACGGACAGGGCAACGGCTACACCTTC. The chain employs TRBV6-6 and TRBJ1-2; 8 bases agree with TRBD1. CDR3 length: 13 residues. Trimming removed 2 bases from V and 8 bases from J; junction bases left unmatched: 4. Germline V CDR1 and CDR2: MNHNY, SVGAGI (reference sequence).

The V call is TRBV5-6, the J call TRBJ2-3; 10 bases are a match to TRBD2. Germline values: CDR1 SGHDT, CDR2 YYEEEE. The CDR3 has 17 amino acids. The ends lost 3 bases at V and 3 bases at J; junction bases unmatched: 10. CDR3 residues: CASSCPPGLAETDTQYF. The CDR3 DNA follows: TGTGCCAGCAGCTGCCCCCCCGGACTAGCGGAGACAGATACGCAGTATTTT.

V is TRBV6-6 and J is TRBJ1-4; 7 nucleotides match TRBD1. The germline CDR1 and CDR2 sequences are MNHNY and SVGAGI (reference sequence). J gave up 8 bases and V 3 bases, and 6 bases lay outside the gene matches. The CDR3 runs to 14 residues. CDR3 sequence (DNA): TGTGCCAGCAGTTATAGACAGGGTGTGGAAAAACTGTTTTTT. It specifies CASSYRQGVEKLFF.

This chain joins TRBV5-4 and TRBJ2-5; D is possibly TRBD2 (6 bases). With the DNA end fitting TRBJ2-7 better, the J assignment may be wrong. The CDR3 covers 14 residues. The germline V gene has CDR1 SGHNT and CDR2 YYREEE (reference sequence). This CDR3 reads CASSSDGTPREQYF. The CDR3 DNA sequence: TGTGCCAGCAGCTCGGATGGGACTCCCCGCGAGCAGTACTTC.

This clonotype came up many times. This chain joins TRBV7-9 and TRBJ2-5; D is unclear. The ends were cut back, 5 bases at V and 5 bases at J, with 6 bases in the middle. The length of the CDR3 is 11 residues. Per germline, CDR1 SEHNR and CDR2 FQNEAQ (reference sequence). The CDR3 DNA follows: TGTGCCAGCAGCACGTTCGAGACCCAGTACTTC. This translates into CASSTFETQYF.